Presented here are 22 T cell receptor beta chains from one specimen sequenced in a study of blood T cells in healthy people across ages. Through a sample-barcoded 5' primer and a J-beta primer mix, a second PCR was run for about 6 to 11 cycles. TCRdb used MiXCR to reprocess the 5' RACE reads, holding one entry per CDR3 protein. The data hold 1.5 million to 2 million distinct CDR3 sequences, with 25% to 30% observed a single time. Sequences were obtained from blood. These receptors came from a woman between 25 and 40 years old in good health.

V is TRBV12-3 or TRBV12-4 and J is TRBJ2-3, with D tentatively TRBD1 or TRBD2 (5 bases each). V lost 4 bases and J 3 bases, leaving 11 bases between the germline ends. The CDR3 consists of 14 residues. The CDR3 loop is CASSSWDQTDTQYF. Here the CDR3 DNA reads TGTGCCAGCAGTTCTTGGGACCAAACAGATACGCAGTATTTT.

Concerning this clonotype: It may be a read error: a sequence one base away is much more abundant. V is TRBV20-1 and J is TRBJ2-3, with D perhaps TRBD2 (6 bases). The length of the CDR3 is 12 residues. Germline V gene lookup returns CDR1 DFQATT and CDR2 SNEGSKA (reference sequence). CDR3 in DNA: TGCAGGGCCACGGGAGTCGGTCAGGCGCAGTATTTT. Amino acid sequence: CRATGVGQAQYF.

The chain employs TRBV5-6 and TRBJ1-2; D is unclear. V dropped 6 bases and J dropped 0 bases, with 15 bases sitting between them. This CDR3 has 15 amino acids. CDR1 is SGHDT, CDR2 YYEEEE, per germline. For the CDR3, the DNA is TGTGCCAGCACCCTGAGGTCAGGACCTAACTATGGCTACACCTTC. Protein product: CASTLRSGPNYGYTF.

As regards this clonotype: This may come from a read error, since a much larger clone is one base off. The chain combines TRBV20-1 with TRBJ2-5; 9 bases line up with TRBD1. V was clipped by 5 bases and J by 1 base; unmatched bases: 11. This CDR3 region has 16 residues. Germline V gene sequence: CDR1 DFQATT, CDR2 SNEGSKA (reference sequence). CDR3 loop: CSALTPSTGGQETQYF. CDR3 DNA sequence: TGCAGTGCTTTAACGCCCTCGACAGGGGGCCAAGAGACCCAGTACTTC.

As for this clonotype: This may stem from a read error, because a much larger clone lies one nucleotide away. The V gene is TRBV7-9, the J gene TRBJ1-5, with a tentative D call TRBD1 (6 bases). The CDR3 covers 15 residues. The ends were cut back, 0 bases at V and 6 bases at J, with 12 bases in the middle. Germline V CDR1 and CDR2: SEHNR, FQNEAQ (reference sequence). In DNA form, the CDR3 reads TGTGCCAGCAGCTTAGCGGCAGGGGAGGGTCAGCCCCAGCATTTT. Encoded protein: CASSLAAGEGQPQHF.

Concerning this clonotype itself: The junction departs from the called germline gene at one end, perhaps through a read error. V is TRBV28 and J is TRBJ2-3; 9 bases map to TRBD2. Germline V gives CDR1 MDHEN, CDR2 SYDVKM. This CDR3 has 19 amino acids. CDR3 protein: CASSSLLGSGGVSTDTRYF. CDR3 sequence (DNA): TGTGCCAGCAGTTCTCTCCTCGGTAGCGGGGGAGTCAGTACAGATACGCGGTATTTT.

The V call is TRBV9, the J call TRBJ2-5, with TRBD2 matching 9 bases. The V and J ends lost 4 bases and 4 bases, in that order; junction bases with no gene match: 11. The CDR3 loop spans 16 amino acids. Per germline, CDR1 SGDLS and CDR2 YYNGEE. The chain's CDR3 is CASSFASGGWGETQYF. CDR3 bases: TGTGCCAGCAGCTTTGCAAGCGGGGGGTGGGGAGAGACCCAGTACTTC.

Concerning this clonotype: A junction boundary mismatches the germline segment, possibly from a read error. V is TRBV6-2 or TRBV6-3 and J is TRBJ2-3; D remains ambiguous. CDR3 length equals 12 residues. The germline V gene encodes CDR1 MNHEY and CDR2 SVGEGT. DNA for the CDR3: TGTGCCAGCAGTGAACCCCCCGATATGCAGTATTTT. As protein: CASSEPPDMQYF.

This sequence joins TRBV11-2 and TRBJ2-7, with no clear D. CDR1 and CDR2 (germline): SGHAT, FQNNGV. The CDR3 sequence is 12 residues long. V lost 0 bases to trimming and J lost 7 bases, with 7 bases between them. The CDR3 nucleotides read TGTGCCAGCAGCTTAGATCGGTCAGAGCAGTACTTC. Translating gives CASSLDRSEQYF.

With respect to this clonotype: A single base separates this from a much larger clone, so it may be a read error. This sequence joins TRBV5-1 and TRBJ1-2; D ambiguous. The CDR3 length is 13 residues. The V end lost 6 bases, the J end lost 6 bases, and 15 bases lay between the germline ends. Germline values: CDR1 SGHRS, CDR2 YFSETQ. CDR3 in amino acids: CASNWETHDGYTF. CDR3 nucleotide sequence: TGCGCCAGCAACTGGGAGACACACGATGGCTACACCTTC.

The V call is TRBV29-1, the J call TRBJ2-3; D is possibly TRBD1 (6 bases). CDR1 is SQVTM and CDR2 is ANQGSEA in the germline V gene. The CDR3 runs 13 residues. V lost 0 bases and J lost 10, with 14 bases in between. CDR3 DNA sequence: TGCAGCGTTGAAGATCAGGGGAACTTCGCGCAGTATTTT. Its translation is CSVEDQGNFAQYF.

This clonotype occurred many times. The rearrangement links TRBV7-2 to TRBJ2-1; unclear D gene. Trimming took off 2 bases at V and 9 bases at J, with 8 bases between the two ends. The CDR3 runs 12 residues. Germline assignment: CDR1 SGHTA and CDR2 FQGNSA. The CDR3 nucleotides are TGTGCCAGCAGCTTAATAGTAGGTGAGCAGTTCTTC. This codes for CASSLIVGEQFF. The full variable domain, its missing parts supplied by reference TRBV7-2 and TRBJ2-1, is GAGVSQSPSNKVTEKGKDVELRCDPISGHTALYWYRQSLGQGLEFLIYFQGNSAPDKSGLPSDRFSAERTGGSVSTLTIQRTQQEDSAVYLCASSLIVGEQFFGPGTRLTVL.

The chain couples TRBV20-1 to TRBJ1-1, with a weak D call TRBD1 (5 bases). V lost 6 bases and J 7 bases, leaving 12 bases between the germline ends. CDR1 DFQATT and CDR2 SNEGSKA come from the germline V gene (reference sequence). This CDR3 has 11 residues. The CDR3 DNA reads as TGCAGTGCAAACAGGAACCTTGAAGCTTTCTTT. It translates to CSANRNLEAFF.

The V call is TRBV20-1, the J call TRBJ2-7, with no clear D. V gave up 3 bases and J gave up 4 bases, with 13 bases separating them. Germline loops: CDR1 DFQATT, CDR2 SNEGSKA (reference sequence). This CDR3 spans 13 amino acids. CDR3 region: CSARWGYGYEQYF. The DNA for the CDR3 is TGCAGTGCTAGGTGGGGTTACGGTTACGAGCAGTACTTC.

The chain links TRBV9 to TRBJ2-5; D may be TRBD1 (7 bases). Trimming stripped 4 bases from V and 5 bases from J, with 21 bases between. This CDR3 comprises 16 residues. Germline CDR1 is SGDLS and CDR2 is YYNGEE. The CDR3 region has the DNA TGTGCCAGCAGCCCCGTGAGTGCAGGGGGAGGTGAGACCCAGTACTTC. Translating it yields CASSPVSAGGGETQYF. Together with reference TRBV9 and TRBJ2-5, the CDR3 gives the full variable domain: DSGVTQTPKHLITATGQRVTLRCSPRSGDLSVYWYQQSLDQGLQFLIQYYNGEERAKGNILERFSAQQFPDLHSELNLSSLELGDSALYFCASSPVSAGGGETQYFGPGTRLLVL.

V and J are TRBV20-1 and TRBJ1-1; TRBD1 aligns across 8 bases. The CDR3 consists of 13 residues. Looked up from germline, CDR1 is DFQATT and CDR2 is SNEGSKA (reference sequence). Trimming at V came to 6 bases and at J to 3 bases, leaving 6 bases not matched to a gene. The CDR3 loop is CSAIQQGDTEAFF. The CDR3, as DNA: TGCAGTGCCATTCAACAGGGGGACACTGAAGCTTTCTTT.

Many counts were recorded for this clonotype. The genes are TRBV29-1 and TRBJ2-3; the D is unclear. Germline loops: CDR1 SQVTM, CDR2 ANQGSEA. The V gene lost 4 bases and the J gene lost 0 bases, with 5 bases spanning the gap. This CDR3 comprises 12 residues. This CDR3 is CSVARSTDTQYF. The CDR3 DNA is TGCAGCGTTGCAAGGAGCACAGATACGCAGTATTTT.

V gene TRBV6-2 or TRBV6-3 combines with J gene TRBJ2-1; 10 bases map to TRBD1. The germline V gene encodes CDR1 MNHEY and CDR2 SVGEGT. There are 14 residues in the CDR3. Trimming removed 6 bases from V and 8 bases from J; junction bases left unmatched: 7. CDR3 residues: CASSRGQGEYEQFF. Here the CDR3 DNA reads TGTGCCAGCAGCAGAGGACAGGGGGAATATGAGCAGTTCTTC.

This clonotype was recorded at least ten times. The chain uses TRBV6-2 or TRBV6-3 and TRBJ2-5; TRBD1 might be the D (6 bases). The V end was cut by 5 bases, the J end by 5 bases, with 9 bases between. Germline V gene sequence: CDR1 MNHEY, CDR2 SVGEGT. CDR3 length: 12 residues. The CDR3 reads CASSQGMETQYF. The CDR3 DNA sequence: TGTGCCAGCAGTCAGGGGATGGAGACCCAGTACTTC.

As to this clonotype: The junction departs from germline at one end; a sequencing error may be responsible. The V and J genes are TRBV7-6 and TRBJ2-5; TRBD1 agrees at 11 bases. The CDR3 length is 16 residues. Germline V gene lookup returns CDR1 SGHVS and CDR2 FNYEAQ. In nucleotides, the CDR3 is TGTGCCGGCAGCCTATCCGGGACAGGGGGTCAAGAGACCCAGTACTTC. Translated, it gives CAGSLSGTGGQETQYF.

This clonotype was picked up a small number of times. At one end, the junction sequence differs from germline, possibly due to a read error. This sequence joins TRBV6-5 and TRBJ1-5, with 7 bases matching TRBD1. The germline V gene encodes CDR1 MNHEY and CDR2 SVGAGI. This CDR3 has 15 residues. CDR3 sequence reads: CASKMGRGGNQPQHF. The CDR3 nucleotides read TGTGCCAGCAAGATGGGCAGGGGGGGCAACCAGCCCCAGCATTTT.

In its sample, this clonotype was seen once. This chain links TRBV5-1 with TRBJ2-7; D uncertain. Deletions cut 3 bases from V and 0 bases from J, with 10 bases between. The CDR3 sequence is 14 residues long. The V gene's germline CDR1 is SGHRS and CDR2 YFSETQ. DNA for the CDR3: TGCGCCAGCAGCTGTACCAAAAGCTCCTACGAGCAGTACTTC. Translating it yields CASSCTKSSYEQYF.